This note documents a single T cell receptor beta chain sequence. Per the authors' pipeline: Reference gene primer amplification gave estimated nucleated cell counts. Method: immunoSEQ multiplex PCR; TCRdb's copy keeps in-frame clones and lacks some. V and J calls plus clone size are reproduced from that table; the DNA served to infer D and trimming. The sample consists of around 63,000 clones, around nine tenths of them appearing once. The sample originates from a study of blood T cell repertoires in COVID-19. Study at large: Acute and convalescent COVID-19 samples came from the United States, Italy and Spain. PBMCs, B-cell-depleted T cells, or T cells were the source of the cDNA or gDNA that made up the material.

V lost 6 bases to trimming and J lost 1 base, with 9 bases between them. Germline assignment: CDR1 LNHDA and CDR2 SQIVND (reference sequence). This CDR3 is built from 14 residues. The sequence came from a woman older than 75 with active COVID-19. This chain joins TRBV19 and TRBJ2-2, with a tentative D call TRBD2 (6 bases). Source material: peripheral blood. Here the CDR3 reads CASSWGENTGELFF. As DNA, the CDR3 is TGTGCCAGTAGCTGGGGGGAGAACACCGGGGAGCTGTTTTTT.